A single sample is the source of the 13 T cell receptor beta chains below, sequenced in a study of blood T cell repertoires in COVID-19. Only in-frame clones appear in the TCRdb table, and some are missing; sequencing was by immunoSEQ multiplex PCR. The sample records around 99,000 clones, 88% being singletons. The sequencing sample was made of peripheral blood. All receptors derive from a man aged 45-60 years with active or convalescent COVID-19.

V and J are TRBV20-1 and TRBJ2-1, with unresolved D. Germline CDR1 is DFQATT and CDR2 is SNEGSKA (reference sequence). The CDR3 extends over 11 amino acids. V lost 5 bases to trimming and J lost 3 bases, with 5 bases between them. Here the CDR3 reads CSAASYNEQFF. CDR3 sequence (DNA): TGCAGTGCTGCTAGCTACAATGAGCAGTTCTTC.

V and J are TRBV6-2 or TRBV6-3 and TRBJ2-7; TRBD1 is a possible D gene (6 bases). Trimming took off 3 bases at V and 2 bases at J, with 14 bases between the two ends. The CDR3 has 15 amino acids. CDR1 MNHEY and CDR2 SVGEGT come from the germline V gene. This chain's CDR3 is CASSYITTGPYEQYF. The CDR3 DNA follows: TGTGCCAGCAGTTATATCACGACAGGCCCCTACGAGCAGTACTTC.

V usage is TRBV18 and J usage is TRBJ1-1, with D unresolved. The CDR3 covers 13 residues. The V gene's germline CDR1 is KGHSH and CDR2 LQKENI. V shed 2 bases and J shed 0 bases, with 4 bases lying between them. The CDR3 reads CASSPGLNTEAFF. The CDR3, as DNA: TGTGCCAGCTCACCAGGCTTGAACACTGAAGCTTTCTTT.

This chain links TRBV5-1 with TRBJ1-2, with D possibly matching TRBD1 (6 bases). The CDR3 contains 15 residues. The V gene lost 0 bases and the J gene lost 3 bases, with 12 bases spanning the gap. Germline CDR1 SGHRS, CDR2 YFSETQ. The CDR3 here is CASSLGPGVDYGYTF. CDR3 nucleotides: TGCGCCAGCAGCTTGGGTCCAGGGGTGGACTATGGCTACACCTTC.

The DNA of the CDR3 is TGCGCCAGCAGCTTGGAGGGGGCGCTAGCGGGAGGGAAGAGCTCCTACGAGCAGTACTTC. It yields the protein CASSLEGALAGGKSSYEQYF. The chain is built from TRBV5-1 and TRBJ2-7; 12 bases fit TRBD2. Unmatched junction bases numbered 13, after V lost 0 bases and J lost 0 bases. The CDR3 has 20 amino acids. Germline V gene lookup returns CDR1 SGHRS and CDR2 YFSETQ.

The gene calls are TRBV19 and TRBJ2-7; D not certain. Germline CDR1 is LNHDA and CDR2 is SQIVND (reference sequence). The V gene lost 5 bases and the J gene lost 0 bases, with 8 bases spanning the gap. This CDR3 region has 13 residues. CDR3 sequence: CASSPVLSYEQYF. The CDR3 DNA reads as TGTGCCAGTAGTCCGGTCCTCTCCTACGAGCAGTACTTC.

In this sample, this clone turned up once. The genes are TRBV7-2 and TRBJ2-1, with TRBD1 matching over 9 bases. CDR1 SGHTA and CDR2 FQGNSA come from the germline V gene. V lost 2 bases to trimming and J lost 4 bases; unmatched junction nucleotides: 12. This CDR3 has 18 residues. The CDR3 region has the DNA TGTGCCAGCAGCTTAAATTGGGCGGGGACAGGGTTATACAATGAGCAGTTCTTC. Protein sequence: CASSLNWAGTGLYNEQFF.

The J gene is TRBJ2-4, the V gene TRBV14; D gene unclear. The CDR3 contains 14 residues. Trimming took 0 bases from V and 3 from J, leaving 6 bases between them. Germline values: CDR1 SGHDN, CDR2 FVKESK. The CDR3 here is CASSQEASKNIQYF. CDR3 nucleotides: TGTGCCAGCAGCCAAGAGGCCAGCAAAAACATTCAGTACTTC.

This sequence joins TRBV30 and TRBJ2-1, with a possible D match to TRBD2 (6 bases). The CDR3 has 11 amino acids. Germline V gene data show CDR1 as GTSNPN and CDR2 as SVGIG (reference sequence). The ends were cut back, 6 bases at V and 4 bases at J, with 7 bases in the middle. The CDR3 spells CACAGYNEQFF. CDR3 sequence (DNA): TGTGCCTGTGCGGGGTACAATGAGCAGTTCTTC. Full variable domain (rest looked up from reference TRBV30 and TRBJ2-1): SQTIHQWPATLVQPVGSPLSLECTVEGTSNPNLYWYRQAAGRGLQLLFYSVGIGQISSEVPQNLSASRPQDRQFILSSKKLLLSDSGFYLCACAGYNEQFFGPGTRLTVL.

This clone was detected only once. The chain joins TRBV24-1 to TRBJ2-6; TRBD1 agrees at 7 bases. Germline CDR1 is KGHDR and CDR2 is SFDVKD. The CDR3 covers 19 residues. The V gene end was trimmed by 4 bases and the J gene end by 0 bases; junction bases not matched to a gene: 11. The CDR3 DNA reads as TGTGCCACCAGTGACCCAACCCGGGACAGTGTCTCTGGGGCCAACGTCCTGACTTTC. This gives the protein CATSDPTRDSVSGANVLTF.

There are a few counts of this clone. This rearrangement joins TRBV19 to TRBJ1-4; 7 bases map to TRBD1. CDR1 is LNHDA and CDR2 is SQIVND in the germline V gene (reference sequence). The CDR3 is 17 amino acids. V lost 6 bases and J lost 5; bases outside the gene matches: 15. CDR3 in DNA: TGTGCCAGTAGCCCTACAGGGGTATGGGAAGAGAATGAAAAACTGTTTTTT. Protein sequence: CASSPTGVWEENEKLFF.

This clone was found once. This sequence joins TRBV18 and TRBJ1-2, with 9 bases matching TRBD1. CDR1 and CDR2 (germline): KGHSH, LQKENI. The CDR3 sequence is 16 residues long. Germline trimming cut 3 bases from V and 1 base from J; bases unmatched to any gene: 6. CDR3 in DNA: TGTGCCAGCTCACCGCGGGACAGGGCGATTAACTATGGCTACACCTTC. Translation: CASSPRDRAINYGYTF.

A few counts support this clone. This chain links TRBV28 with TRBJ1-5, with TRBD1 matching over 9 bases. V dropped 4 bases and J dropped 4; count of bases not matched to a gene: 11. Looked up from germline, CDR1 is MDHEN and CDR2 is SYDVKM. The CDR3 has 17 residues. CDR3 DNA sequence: TGTGCCAGCAGTTCCCCCACGACAGGGGGTAATAATCAGCCCCAGCATTTT. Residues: CASSSPTTGGNNQPQHF. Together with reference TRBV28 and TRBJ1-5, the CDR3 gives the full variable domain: DVKVTQSSRYLVKRTGEKVFLECVQDMDHENMFWYRQDPGLGLRLIYFSYDVKMKEKGDIPEGYSVSREKKERFSLILESASTNQTSMYLCASSSPTTGGNNQPQHFGDGTRLSIL.